Listed here are 22 T cell receptor beta chains from one sample, sequenced in a study of T-cell memory formation after mild COVID-19. A single record per CDR3 protein comes from TCRdb applying MiXCR to the 5' RACE reads. The table includes around 300,000 distinct CDR3 sequences, roughly an eighth detected once. Sequences were obtained from PBMCs or a T cell subset sorted from them (not recorded which). The source of these receptors is a man aged 18-30 years who had mild COVID-19 (a few samples of this study predate the infection). Cell type and time point are not known.

J is TRBJ2-3 and V is TRBV6-2 or TRBV6-3; D is perhaps TRBD2 (6 bases). Germline V lookup: CDR1 MNHEY, CDR2 SVGEGT. Deletions cut 6 bases from V and 2 bases from J, with 18 bases between. The CDR3 extends over 16 amino acids. CDR3 bases: TGTGCCAGCAGCCGACTGGGCGGGGAATCCACAGATACGCAGTATTTT. Translation gives CASSRLGGESTDTQYF.

This chain links TRBV29-1 with TRBJ1-1, with D perhaps TRBD1 (5 bases). The CDR3 covers 14 residues. Between the trimmed V and J ends, which lost 4 bases and 0 bases, there was a span of 12 bases. Germline assignment: CDR1 SQVTM and CDR2 ANQGSEA. The CDR3 loop is CSVATGLMNTEAFF. The CDR3 nucleotides are TGCAGCGTTGCGACGGGACTCATGAACACTGAAGCTTTCTTT.

The table lists this clonotype with many counts. The chain couples TRBV29-1 to TRBJ2-1; 7 bases are shared with TRBD2. Trimming removed 7 bases from V and 7 bases from J; junction bases left unmatched: 10. Per germline, CDR1 SQVTM and CDR2 ANQGSEA. This CDR3 has 13 amino acids. The DNA for the CDR3 is TGCAGCGGAACTACTAGCGCGGGGAATGAGCAGTTCTTC. It is translated as CSGTTSAGNEQFF.

The chain employs TRBV7-9 and TRBJ2-5; a possible D gene is TRBD1 (5 bases). V gave up 1 base and J gave up 4 bases, with 7 bases separating them. The CDR3 consists of 13 residues. Germline values: CDR1 SEHNR, CDR2 FQNEAQ (reference sequence). CDR3 sequence: CASSLETVETQYF. The CDR3 DNA is TGTGCCAGCAGCTTAGAGACAGTAGAGACCCAGTACTTC. Drawing the rest from reference TRBV7-9 and TRBJ2-5, the complete variable domain is DTGVSQNPRHKITKRGQNVTFRCDPISEHNRLYWYRQTLGQGPEFLTYFQNEAQLEKSRLLSDRFSAERPKGSFSTLEIQRTEQGDSAMYLCASSLETVETQYFGPGTRLLVL.

This chain links TRBV4-1 with TRBJ2-6; D gene unclear. Trimming stripped 0 bases from V and 3 bases from J, with 15 bases between. This CDR3 has 18 residues. CDR1 and CDR2 (germline): MGHRA, YSYEKL. CDR3 sequence reads: CASSQDPPDLLGANVLTF. The DNA of the CDR3 is TGCGCCAGCAGCCAAGATCCCCCAGATCTACTTGGGGCCAACGTCCTGACTTTC.

This clonotype was recorded at least ten times. The chain carries TRBV5-1 and TRBJ1-6; D might be TRBD1 (6 bases). The CDR3 extends over 14 amino acids. Deletions cut 4 bases from V and 5 bases from J, with 10 bases between. Germline values: CDR1 SGHRS, CDR2 YFSETQ. The CDR3 loop reads CASSNQGHNSPLHF. For the CDR3, the DNA is TGCGCCAGCAGCAATCAGGGGCATAATTCACCCCTCCACTTT.

V and J are TRBV10-3 and TRBJ2-3; D may match TRBD1 or TRBD2 (7 bases each). Trimming stripped 6 bases from V and 3 bases from J, with 16 bases between. The CDR3 runs to 15 residues. Germline assignment: CDR1 ENHRY and CDR2 SYGVKD. In DNA, the CDR3 is TGTGCCATCAGAACTACAGGGGAGGGAACAGATACGCAGTATTTT. This encodes CAIRTTGEGTDTQYF.

The chain employs TRBV10-3 and TRBJ1-1; TRBD1 matches 10 bases. CDR3 size: 11 residues. Looked up from germline, CDR1 is ENHRY and CDR2 is SYGVKD. With 9 bases clipped from V and 13 bases from J, the junction kept 8 bases outside the gene matches. CDR3 loop: CAIGQGEDSFF. CDR3 sequence (DNA): TGTGCCATTGGACAGGGGGAAGATAGTTTCTTT.

This clonotype appeared a few times. The chain joins TRBV7-9 to TRBJ2-7, with TRBD2 identical over 7 bases. This CDR3 is 15 amino acids long. Germline assignment: CDR1 SEHNR and CDR2 FQNEAQ (reference sequence). Trimming removed 6 bases from V and 0 bases from J; junction bases left unmatched: 8. The CDR3 nucleotides read TGTGCCAGCAGACATAGCCGGGAGGCCTCCTACGAGCAGTACTTC. As protein: CASRHSREASYEQYF. The whole variable domain, filled in from reference TRBV7-9 and TRBJ2-7, reads DTGVSQNPRHKITKRGQNVTFRCDPISEHNRLYWYRQTLGQGPEFLTYFQNEAQLEKSRLLSDRFSAERPKGSFSTLEIQRTEQGDSAMYLCASRHSREASYEQYFGPGTRLTVT.

The J gene is TRBJ2-7, the V gene TRBV6-2 or TRBV6-3; D not certain. This CDR3 has 13 amino acids. V lost 3 bases to trimming and J lost 4 bases, with 10 bases between them. Germline CDR1 and CDR2: MNHEY and SVGEGT. This CDR3 reads CASSYGVGYEQYV. The CDR3 nucleotides read TGTGCCAGCAGTTATGGGGTTGGTTACGAGCAGTACGTC.

This clonotype was seen a few times. V and J are TRBV15 and TRBJ2-1; D is ambiguous. CDR3 length: 13 residues. The V and J ends lost 3 bases and 7 bases respectively, with 10 bases between them. Looked up from germline, CDR1 is LNHNV and CDR2 is YYDKDF (reference sequence). The CDR3 DNA is TGTGCCACCAGCAGGGTCCCAGAGAATGAGCAGTTCTTC. Encoded protein: CATSRVPENEQFF. The full variable domain, in which reference TRBV15 and TRBJ2-1 provide the parts outside the CDR3, is DAMVIQNPRYQVTQFGKPVTLSCSQTLNHNVMYWYQQKSSQAPKLLFHYYDKDFNNEADTPDNFQSRRPNTSFCFLDIRSPGLGDTAMYLCATSRVPENEQFFGPGTRLTVL.

This chain uses TRBV12-3 or TRBV12-4 with TRBJ2-5; TRBD1 is a possible D gene (5 bases). This CDR3 comprises 14 residues. The V end was cut by 5 bases, the J end by 3 bases, with 13 bases between. CDR3 region: CASSRKGPEETQYF. The CDR3 DNA sequence: TGTGCCAGCAGTAGAAAGGGGCCTGAAGAGACCCAGTACTTC.

This sequence joins TRBV4-3 and TRBJ1-1; the D is unclear. Germline CDR1 reads LGHNA; CDR2 reads YSLEER. V was trimmed by 0 bases and J by 0 bases, leaving 8 bases between them. This CDR3 is 15 amino acids long. CDR3: CASSQDWLMNTEAFF. In DNA form, the CDR3 reads TGCGCCAGCAGCCAAGATTGGTTGATGAACACTGAAGCTTTCTTT.

This clonotype has ten or more counts. The V and J genes are TRBV15 and TRBJ2-7, with D uncertain. The ends were cut back, 5 bases at V and 0 bases at J, with 8 bases in the middle. CDR3 length equals 13 residues. Germline V CDR1 and CDR2: LNHNV, YYDKDF (reference sequence). The CDR3 reads CATSGPNSYEQYF. CDR3 nucleotide sequence: TGTGCCACCAGCGGGCCCAACTCCTACGAGCAGTACTTC.

The chain is built from TRBV4-2 and TRBJ2-3, with 9 positions matching TRBD1. The CDR3 has 14 amino acids. CDR1 is LGHNA and CDR2 is YNFKEQ in the germline V gene. Trimming cost V 2 bases and J 5 bases; bases outside gene matches: 2. Here the CDR3 reads CASSQRTGEDTQYF. The CDR3, as DNA: TGTGCCAGCAGCCAAAGGACAGGGGAAGATACGCAGTATTTT.

Ten or more counts support this clonotype. The rearrangement joins TRBV28 to TRBJ1-1; D is unresolved. CDR1 is MDHEN and CDR2 is SYDVKM in the germline V gene. The CDR3 has 12 residues. Trimming pared 10 bases from V and 1 base from J, leaving 10 bases between. In DNA, the CDR3 is TGTGCCACCTCGTGGGGGAACACTGAAGCTTTCTTT. Translated, it gives CATSWGNTEAFF.

This clonotype is classed as medium-sized. V and J are TRBV3-1 and TRBJ2-5, with D possibly matching TRBD2 (5 bases). Trimming took 0 bases from V and 3 from J, leaving 14 bases between them. The CDR3 is made up of 16 amino acids. Germline lookup yields CDR1 LGHDT and CDR2 YNNKEL (reference sequence). CDR3 loop: CASSQDPRVREETQYF. DNA for the CDR3: TGTGCCAGCAGCCAAGATCCTCGGGTGCGGGAAGAGACCCAGTACTTC.

This clonotype has more than one count but fewer than ten. The chain uses TRBV4-3 and TRBJ1-4; no reliable D call. The CDR3 has 16 residues. Germline V lookup: CDR1 LGHNA, CDR2 YSLEER. V lost 5 bases and J lost 0, with 13 bases in between. The CDR3 loop reads CASSYDGITTNEKLFF. DNA for the CDR3: TGCGCCAGCAGCTACGACGGAATAACAACTAATGAAAAACTGTTTTTT.

V usage is TRBV7-6 and J usage is TRBJ2-3; no clear D gene. This CDR3 spans 15 amino acids. Germline V gene lookup returns CDR1 SGHVS and CDR2 FNYEAQ. V was clipped by 0 bases and J by 8 bases, with 15 bases between them. The CDR3 sequence is CASSLAQDQVGTQYF. The CDR3 DNA sequence: TGTGCCAGCAGCTTAGCGCAGGATCAGGTGGGTACGCAGTATTTT.

This CDR3 is CSASRQLVENSPLHF. The CDR3 nucleotides are TGCAGTGCTAGCCGGCAACTAGTGGAAAATTCACCCCTCCACTTT. This sequence joins TRBV20-1 and TRBJ1-6; no definite D call. Germline-derived CDR1 and CDR2 are DFQATT and SNEGSKA (reference sequence). V lost 3 bases, J lost 7 bases, and 16 bases lay in between. The CDR3 length is 15 residues.

This clonotype was found a few times. The J gene is TRBJ2-7, the V gene TRBV7-2; D possibly uses TRBD1 or TRBD2 (5 bases each). The CDR3 has 14 amino acids. V lost 7 bases and J lost 0, with 13 bases in between. Germline-derived CDR1 and CDR2 are SGHTA and FQGNSA. CDR3 bases: TGTGCCAGCACTGCAGAGGGGTACTCCTACGAGCAGTACTTC. This sequence encodes CASTAEGYSYEQYF.

This clonotype appeared many times. The rearrangement uses TRBV5-1 and TRBJ2-1, with D possibly being TRBD2 (5 bases). V was pared by 0 bases and J by 5 bases, with 6 bases between. Per the germline V gene, CDR1 is SGHRS and CDR2 is YFSETQ. The CDR3 extends over 13 amino acids. CDR3 residues: CASSLGRDNEQFF. The DNA of the CDR3 is TGCGCCAGCAGCTTGGGGCGGGACAATGAGCAGTTCTTC.